This T cell receptor beta chain was identified in a study of cytomegalovirus exposure and HLA in healthy donors. Study-level results: Altogether, 164 TCR beta chains were recorded as cytomegalovirus-associated. Reportedly, a later analysis found an Asian-associated ancestry cluster had fewer N-insertions than the roughly 700-donor mean.

PCR primers comprised 60 Vbeta and 13 Jbeta primers. Assay used: immunoSEQ multiplex PCR; TCRdb lists only in-frame clones, some missing. The repertoire includes 50,000 to 75,000 clones, 80% of them detected once, and approximately 3.5% sits in the top ten. Germline CDR1 LNHDA, CDR2 SQIVND (reference sequence). The CDR3 loop spans 16 amino acids. V lost 7 bases, J lost 0 bases, and 4 bases stayed unmatched. Details on this clone: As yet, its antigen is unknown.

The rearrangement joins TRBV19 to TRBJ2-1; 12 bases are a match to TRBD2. This receptor was taken from a woman aged 40 to 55 in good health and CMV-seronegative. Sequenced input: PBMCs. DNA for the CDR3: TGTGCCAGTATCCCGACTAGCGGGAGCTCCTACAATGAGCAGTTCTTC. It encodes CASIPTSGSSYNEQFF.